A selection of T cell receptor beta chains follows, all from one sample in a study of blood T cells in healthy people across ages. Each CDR3 protein is one row after TCRdb ran MiXCR on the 5' RACE reads. Of more than 700,000 distinct CDR3 sequences listed, less than 60% were seen once; the top ten hold roughly 20%. The sequenced sample was blood. The receptors were gathered from an older man in good health. The conserved cysteine and the conserved F or W are not part of the CDR3 here. Fields, in order: CDR3 protein, CDR3 length, V gene, J gene.

CDR3aa: ASSLHLGRNEQY
len: 12
v_gene: TRBV7-2
j_gene: TRBJ2-7

CDR3aa: ASAGGAYNEQY
len: 11
v_gene: TRBV2
j_gene: -

CDR3aa: ASSWSGTGAEQY
len: 12
v_gene: TRBV5-1
j_gene: TRBJ2-5

CDR3aa: ASSPLPRQGEETQY
len: 14
v_gene: TRBV12-3/TRBV12-4
j_gene: TRBJ2-5

CDR3aa: ASRRPGTSGSTDTQY
len: 15
v_gene: TRBV12-3/TRBV12-4
j_gene: TRBJ2-3

CDR3aa: ASSLGTGYTGELF
len: 13
v_gene: TRBV6-5
j_gene: TRBJ2-2

CDR3aa: SQTSRNYYNEQF
len: 12
v_gene: TRBV20-1
j_gene: TRBJ2-1

CDR3aa: ASTRLAGEDDEQF
len: 13
v_gene: TRBV5-1
j_gene: TRBJ2-1

CDR3aa: ASSQDLRDEQF
len: 11
v_gene: TRBV4-3
j_gene: TRBJ2-1

CDR3aa: SARAASRAGHNEQF
len: 14
v_gene: TRBV20-1
j_gene: TRBJ2-1

CDR3aa: SASYPNEKLF
len: 10
v_gene: TRBV20-1
j_gene: TRBJ1-4

CDR3aa: SACIRLSYNEQY
len: 12
v_gene: TRBV20-1
j_gene: -

CDR3aa: ASSIHGVKNIQY
len: 12
v_gene: TRBV7-2
j_gene: TRBJ2-4

CDR3aa: ASTLYRENTEAF
len: 12
v_gene: TRBV12-3/TRBV12-4
j_gene: TRBJ1-1

CDR3aa: SASSGLDGTDTQY
len: 13
v_gene: TRBV20-1
j_gene: TRBJ2-3

CDR3aa: ASRGITQY
len: 8
v_gene: TRBV2
j_gene: TRBJ2-3

CDR3aa: ASSESPTSTDTQY
len: 13
v_gene: TRBV10-1
j_gene: TRBJ2-3

CDR3aa: ASSQGRFTDTQY
len: 12
v_gene: TRBV4-3
j_gene: TRBJ2-3

CDR3aa: AWSGQVGEKLF
len: 11
v_gene: TRBV30
j_gene: -

CDR3aa: ASSSTTLGANEQY
len: 13
v_gene: TRBV7-9
j_gene: TRBJ2-5

CDR3aa: ASSGLAGMAGEQY
len: 13
v_gene: TRBV10-2
j_gene: -

CDR3aa: ASSQTSGSSRAQY
len: 13
v_gene: TRBV2
j_gene: TRBJ2-5

CDR3aa: ASSEGTGTFIFNEQF
len: 15
v_gene: TRBV5-1
j_gene: TRBJ2-1

CDR3aa: ASSLLAGASYNEQF
len: 14
v_gene: TRBV7-3
j_gene: TRBJ2-1

CDR3aa: ASSFRSGGSQETQY
len: 14
v_gene: TRBV6-1
j_gene: TRBJ2-5

CDR3aa: SAGTSGSQTQY
len: 11
v_gene: TRBV20-1
j_gene: -

CDR3aa: ATISGLAGSFVYEQY
len: 15
v_gene: TRBV24-1
j_gene: TRBJ2-7

CDR3aa: ASSVGDFETQY
len: 11
v_gene: TRBV9
j_gene: TRBJ2-5